The next 24 T cell receptor beta chains were all read from a single sample in a study of T cell responses to AZD1222 COVID-19 vaccine. Generated by immunoSEQ multiplex PCR, the TCRdb table keeps only in-frame clones and is missing some. The table records some 140,000 clones, 88% of them present only once. Sample: peripheral blood, taken on day 0 of AZD1222 vaccination. These receptor sequences come from an adult in good health.

This chain connects TRBV6-5 to TRBJ2-7; D is ambiguous. This CDR3 has 13 residues. Looked up from germline, CDR1 is MNHEY and CDR2 is SVGAGI. The V end lost 6 bases, the J end lost 3 bases, and 12 bases lay between the germline ends. In DNA form, the CDR3 reads TGTGCCAGCAGCCTCAGAAGGGACTACGAGCAGTACTTC. As protein: CASSLRRDYEQYF.

V and J are TRBV15 and TRBJ2-2; TRBD1 might be the D (6 bases). CDR1 is LNHNV, CDR2 YYDKDF, per germline (reference sequence). CDR3 length: 14 residues. The V and J ends lost 3 bases and 6 bases respectively, with 11 bases between them. The CDR3 region is CATSRTGGSGELFF. CDR3 coding DNA: TGTGCCACCAGCAGGACAGGTGGTTCCGGGGAGCTGTTTTTT.

This chain uses TRBV3-1 (or the pseudogene TRBV3-2) with TRBJ2-1; D gene uncertain. The germline V gene encodes CDR1 LGHDT and CDR2 YNNKEL (reference sequence). This CDR3 has 10 amino acids. The V end was cut by 4 bases, the J end by 7 bases, with 2 bases between. CDR3 loop: CASSPNEQFF. The CDR3 nucleotides are TGTGCCAGCAGCCCGAATGAGCAGTTCTTC.

The chain carries TRBV12-3 or TRBV12-4 and TRBJ1-2; the D is unclear. The CDR3 extends over 13 amino acids. V was pared by 3 bases and J by 7 bases, with 12 bases between. CDR3 in amino acids: CASSFLGSSGYTF. As DNA, the CDR3 is TGTGCCAGCAGTTTCTTGGGGTCCAGTGGCTACACCTTC.

The chain links TRBV6-5 to TRBJ1-1, with D hard to call. The CDR3 loop spans 13 amino acids. V shed 6 bases and J shed 1 base, with 9 bases lying between them. The germline CDR1 and CDR2 sequences are MNHEY and SVGAGI. CDR3 loop: CASRRQTNTEAFF. The CDR3, as DNA: TGTGCCAGCAGGCGGCAGACGAACACTGAAGCTTTCTTT.

This chain connects TRBV27 to TRBJ2-7; 14 bases are shared with TRBD2. The length of the CDR3 is 16 residues. J gave up 2 bases and V 5 bases, and 5 bases lay outside the gene matches. Germline assignment: CDR1 MNHEY and CDR2 SMNVEV (reference sequence). The CDR3 region has the DNA TGTGCCAGCAGTGGAAAGGGACTAGCGGGGGCCTACGAGCAGTACTTC. It yields the protein CASSGKGLAGAYEQYF.

The chain uses TRBV7-2 and TRBJ2-7; possibly TRBD2 for D (6 bases). CDR1 is SGHTA, CDR2 FQGNSA, per germline. CDR3 length equals 13 residues. Trimming took off 5 bases at V and 6 bases at J, with 14 bases between the two ends. The CDR3 region has the DNA TGTGCCAGCAGCACACGGGGGATCCGCGAGCAGTACTTC. Translation: CASSTRGIREQYF.

The chain joins TRBV7-2 to TRBJ2-7, with D possibly being TRBD1 or TRBD2 (5 bases each). Germline CDR1 and CDR2: SGHTA and FQGNSA. The V end was cut by 0 bases, the J end by 4 bases, with 13 bases between. The CDR3 is 15 amino acids. The CDR3 DNA sequence: TGTGCCAGCAGCTTAGCGGGACGGACCGCGTACGAGCAGTACTTC. This codes for CASSLAGRTAYEQYF.

This sequence joins TRBV11-2 and TRBJ2-7; TRBD1 might be the D (6 bases). The CDR3 contains 17 residues. Germline V CDR1 and CDR2: SGHAT, FQNNGV. The V end was cut by 1 base, the J end by 3 bases, with 19 bases between. This chain's CDR3 is CASSLGLPGNRDYEQYF. The CDR3 DNA reads as TGTGCCAGCAGCTTAGGGCTTCCAGGGAACAGGGACTACGAGCAGTACTTC.

This clone was recorded once. The rearrangement joins TRBV11-3 to TRBJ1-2; the match to TRBD1 covers 7 bases. The V segment lost 1 base and the J segment 0 bases; nucleotides outside the gene matches: 8. The germline V gene encodes CDR1 SGHNT and CDR2 YENEEA. The CDR3 sequence is 17 residues long. The CDR3: CASSLAMTGLTNYGYTF. The CDR3 DNA follows: TGTGCCAGCAGCTTAGCCATGACAGGGCTAACTAACTATGGCTACACCTTC.

This clone showed up just once. The rearrangement joins TRBV2 to TRBJ2-7; possibly TRBD1 for D (5 bases). Germline V gene lookup returns CDR1 SNHLY and CDR2 FYNNEI. The CDR3 is made up of 15 amino acids. V was clipped by 1 base and J by 4 bases, with 14 bases between them. The CDR3 is CASSEGQGLKYEQYF. The CDR3 DNA is TGTGCCAGCAGTGAAGGCCAGGGTCTCAAGTACGAGCAGTACTTC.

The V and J genes are TRBV19 and TRBJ2-3, with 10 nucleotides matching TRBD2. CDR1 and CDR2 from the germline V gene are LNHDA and SQIVND (reference sequence). Trimming cost V 4 bases and J 3 bases; bases outside gene matches: 4. This CDR3 region has 15 residues. Here the CDR3 reads CASSNQRGGTDTQYF. CDR3 nucleotides: TGTGCCAGTAGTAACCAGCGGGGGGGAACAGATACGCAGTATTTT.

The genes are TRBV18 and TRBJ1-3, with TRBD1 matching over 7 bases. After removal of 7 bases from V and 3 bases from J, the junction contained 6 bases not matched to a gene. Looked up from germline, CDR1 is KGHSH and CDR2 is LQKENI. CDR3 size: 14 residues. The CDR3 spells CASLFDRDGNTIYF. The DNA of the CDR3 is TGTGCCAGCTTATTCGACAGGGATGGAAACACCATATATTTT.

The chain links TRBV3-1 (or the pseudogene TRBV3-2) to TRBJ2-2; 7 bases are shared with TRBD1. The CDR3 is made up of 18 amino acids. Germline CDR1 LGHDT, CDR2 YNNKEL (reference sequence). V gave up 4 bases and J gave up 7 bases; unmatched junction bases: 18. For the CDR3, the DNA is TGTGCCAGCAGCCCCCGTCCCCCCAGACAGGGTGGGAACGGGGAGCTGTTTTTT. It codes for CASSPRPPRQGGNGELFF.

The chain employs TRBV2 and TRBJ1-2; D ambiguous. This CDR3 has 13 amino acids. Per germline, CDR1 SNHLY and CDR2 FYNNEI. Between the trimmed V and J ends, which lost 1 base and 7 bases, there was a span of 10 bases. This chain's CDR3 is CASSEGGHRGYTF. As DNA, the CDR3 is TGTGCCAGCAGTGAAGGAGGGCATCGTGGCTACACCTTC.

V and J are TRBV18 and TRBJ2-1, with D possibly being TRBD2 (5 bases). The CDR3 totals 13 residues. V was clipped by 4 bases and J by 7 bases, with 11 bases between them. The germline V gene has CDR1 KGHSH and CDR2 LQKENI. CDR3 DNA sequence: TGTGCCAGCTCACGCCCTAGCTCAAATGAGCAGTTCTTC. Its protein is CASSRPSSNEQFF.

This sequence joins TRBV15 and TRBJ1-5; tentatively, D is TRBD1 (5 bases). V lost 1 base and J 0 bases, leaving 7 bases between the germline ends. Germline CDR1 reads LNHNV; CDR2 reads YYDKDF (reference sequence). This CDR3 has 15 residues. The CDR3 here is CATSRVGGSNQPQHF. For the CDR3, the DNA is TGTGCCACCAGCAGAGTGGGGGGTAGCAATCAGCCCCAGCATTTT. Full variable domain (remainder filled in from reference TRBV15 and TRBJ1-5): DAMVIQNPRYQVTQFGKPVTLSCSQTLNHNVMYWYQQKSSQAPKLLFHYYDKDFNNEADTPDNFQSRRPNTSFCFLDIRSPGLGDTAMYLCATSRVGGSNQPQHFGDGTRLSIL.

The chain combines TRBV4-2 with TRBJ2-3; 11 bases map to TRBD2. CDR1 LGHNA and CDR2 YNFKEQ come from the germline V gene. Germline trimming cut 4 bases from V and 0 bases from J; bases unmatched to any gene: 6. This CDR3 comprises 17 residues. The CDR3 sequence: CASSPTLAGGSTDTQYF. CDR3 bases: TGTGCCAGCAGCCCGACCCTAGCGGGGGGAAGCACAGATACGCAGTATTTT.

The chain couples TRBV6-5 to TRBJ2-7; 10 bases are shared with TRBD2. V lost 8 bases and J lost 2; bases outside the gene matches: 3. The CDR3 runs 13 residues. CDR1 and CDR2 from the germline V gene are MNHEY and SVGAGI. In DNA, the CDR3 is TGTGCCAGCGAAGCGGGGGGGCCCTACGAGCAGTACTTC. Translated: CASEAGGPYEQYF.

This chain uses TRBV19 with TRBJ2-5; D gene uncertain. Trimming stripped 7 bases from V and 2 bases from J, with 11 bases between. Germline loops: CDR1 LNHDA, CDR2 SQIVND (reference sequence). The CDR3 totals 13 residues. In DNA, the CDR3 is TGTGCCAGTAACGTTGTGGGACAAGAGACCCAGTACTTC. Protein sequence: CASNVVGQETQYF.

The chain employs TRBV27 and TRBJ1-1; possibly TRBD1 for D (5 bases). V was cut by 1 base and J by 0 bases, with 9 bases left in between. This CDR3 is 15 amino acids long. The germline V gene encodes CDR1 MNHEY and CDR2 SMNVEV (reference sequence). CDR3 sequence reads: CASSLFQGMNTEAFF. CDR3 coding DNA: TGTGCCAGCAGTTTATTCCAGGGCATGAACACTGAAGCTTTCTTT.

The J gene is TRBJ2-7, the V gene TRBV7-2; 12 bases are a match to TRBD2. The germline V gene encodes CDR1 SGHTA and CDR2 FQGNSA. J was trimmed by 4 bases and V by 4 bases; bases with no gene match: 2. There are 14 residues in the CDR3. Here the CDR3 DNA reads TGTGCCAGCAGCTCTAGCGGGGGGGTATACGAGCAGTACTTC. Its protein product is CASSSSGGVYEQYF. Drawing the rest from reference TRBV7-2 and TRBJ2-7, the complete variable domain is GAGVSQSPSNKVTEKGKDVELRCDPISGHTALYWYRQSLGQGLEFLIYFQGNSAPDKSGLPSDRFSAERTGGSVSTLTIQRTQQEDSAVYLCASSSSGGVYEQYFGPGTRLTVT.

V usage is TRBV29-1 and J usage is TRBJ1-5; 8 bases fit TRBD1. This CDR3 has 14 residues. V lost 6 bases to trimming and J lost 2 bases; unmatched junction nucleotides: 6. Germline CDR1 reads SQVTM; CDR2 reads ANQGSEA. CDR3: CSVRQGLGNQPQHF. CDR3 bases: TGCAGCGTGAGACAGGGGCTTGGCAATCAGCCCCAGCATTTT.

The chain carries TRBV10-3 and TRBJ2-3, with D unresolved. CDR3 length: 13 residues. CDR1 is ENHRY, CDR2 SYGVKD, per germline. Trimming removed 3 bases from V and 5 bases from J, with 9 bases in between. CDR3 coding DNA: TGTGCCATCAGTGAAAGGCCTCAAGATACGCAGTATTTT. This gives the protein CAISERPQDTQYF.